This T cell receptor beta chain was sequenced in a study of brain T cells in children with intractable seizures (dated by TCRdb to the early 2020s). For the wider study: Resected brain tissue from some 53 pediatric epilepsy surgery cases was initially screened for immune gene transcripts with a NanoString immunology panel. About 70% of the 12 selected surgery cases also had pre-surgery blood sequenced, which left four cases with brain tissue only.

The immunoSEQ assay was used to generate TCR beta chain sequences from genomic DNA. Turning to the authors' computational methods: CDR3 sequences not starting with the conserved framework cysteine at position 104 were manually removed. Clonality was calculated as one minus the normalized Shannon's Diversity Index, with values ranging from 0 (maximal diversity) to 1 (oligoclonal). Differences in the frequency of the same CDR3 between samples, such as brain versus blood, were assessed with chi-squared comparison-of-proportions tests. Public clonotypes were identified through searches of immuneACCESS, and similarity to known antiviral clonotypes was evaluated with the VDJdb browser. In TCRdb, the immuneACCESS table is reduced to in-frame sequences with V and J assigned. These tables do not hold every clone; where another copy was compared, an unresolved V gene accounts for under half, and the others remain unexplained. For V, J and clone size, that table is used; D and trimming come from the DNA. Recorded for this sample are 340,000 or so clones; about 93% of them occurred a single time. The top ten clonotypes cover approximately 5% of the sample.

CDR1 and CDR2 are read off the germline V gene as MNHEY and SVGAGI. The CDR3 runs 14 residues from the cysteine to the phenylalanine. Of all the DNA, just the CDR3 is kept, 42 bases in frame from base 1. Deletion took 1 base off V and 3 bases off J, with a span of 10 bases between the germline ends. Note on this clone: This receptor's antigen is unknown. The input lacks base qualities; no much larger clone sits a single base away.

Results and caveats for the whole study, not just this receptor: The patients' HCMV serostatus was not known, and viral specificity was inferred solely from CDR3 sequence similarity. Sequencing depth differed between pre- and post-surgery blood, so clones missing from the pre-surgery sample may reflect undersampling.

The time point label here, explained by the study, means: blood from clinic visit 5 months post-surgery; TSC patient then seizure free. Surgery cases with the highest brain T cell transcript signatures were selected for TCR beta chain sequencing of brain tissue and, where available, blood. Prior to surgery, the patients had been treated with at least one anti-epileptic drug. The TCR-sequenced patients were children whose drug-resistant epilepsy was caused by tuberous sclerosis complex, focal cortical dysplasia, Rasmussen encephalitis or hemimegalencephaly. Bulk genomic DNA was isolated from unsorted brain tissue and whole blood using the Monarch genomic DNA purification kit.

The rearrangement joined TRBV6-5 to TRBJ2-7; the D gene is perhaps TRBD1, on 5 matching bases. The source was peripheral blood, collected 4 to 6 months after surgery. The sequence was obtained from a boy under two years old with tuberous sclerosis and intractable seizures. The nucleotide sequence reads TGTGCCAGCAGTTACTTGGGCAGGGACTACGAGCAGTACTTC. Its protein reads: CASSYLGRDYEQYF.